This T cell receptor (beta chain) comes out of a study of blood T cell repertoires in COVID-19. Study-wide context: COVID-19 samples collected from the United States, Italy and Spain covered acute and convalescent phases.

TCRdb keeps only in-frame clones here, not all; method: immunoSEQ multiplex PCR. The table shows 300,000 or so clones, with about 87% occurring only once. CDR3 length equals 13 residues. Germline loops: CDR1 MNHEY, CDR2 SVGAGI. V lost 6 bases to trimming and J lost 4 bases; unmatched junction nucleotides: 5. The TCR comes from a woman aged 25 to 45 who had recovered from COVID-19. Sequenced material: peripheral blood. The V and J genes are TRBV6-5 and TRBJ1-2; 7 bases are shared with TRBD1. CDR3: CASSAGTVYGYTF. The CDR3 DNA is TGTGCCAGCAGCGCCGGGACAGTCTATGGCTACACCTTC.